A single sample is the source of the 4 T cell receptor beta chains below, sequenced in a study of neoadjuvant anti-PD-1 for oral cavity cancer. TCRdb's table, derived via immunoSEQ multiplex PCR, lists solely in-frame clones and lacks some. Of 25,000 or so clones listed, 25% to 30% are singletons. Time point meaning: after neoadjuvant nivolumab, at surgical resection. This sample comprised tumor tissue, obtained after nivolumab (anti-PD-1) treatment. All receptors come from a person aged 40-85 years with oral cavity squamous cell carcinoma.

There are a few counts of this clone. This chain links TRBV7-8 with TRBJ2-7; D unresolved. V dropped 1 base and J dropped 5 bases, with 6 bases sitting between them. The CDR3 has 12 residues. Germline V lookup: CDR1 SGHVS, CDR2 FQNEAQ. The CDR3 nucleotides are TGTGCCAGCAGCTTAGGACCCGACGAGCAGTACTTC. This gives the protein CASSLGPDEQYF.

A few counts support this clone. The chain employs TRBV2 and TRBJ1-1; maybe TRBD1 (5 bases). Per germline, CDR1 SNHLY and CDR2 FYNNEI. This CDR3 is 14 amino acids long. Between the trimmed V and J ends, which lost 4 bases and 1 base, there was a span of 10 bases. The CDR3 DNA is TGTGCCAGCAGTGCAGGGCAGAGGAACACTGAAGCTTTCTTT. Translating gives CASSAGQRNTEAFF.

This clone appeared a few times. CDR3 bases: TGTGCTAGTGGCCTTGACAGGGGGATCTACGAGCAGTACTTC. It is translated as CASGLDRGIYEQYF. V is TRBV12-5 and J is TRBJ2-7; TRBD1 matches 9 bases. The CDR3 has 14 amino acids. The V gene's germline CDR1 is LGHNT and CDR2 FRNRAP. The junction had 6 bases not matched to a gene; V was cut back by 6 bases and J by 3 bases.

The rearrangement uses TRBV11-2 and TRBJ1-1; possibly TRBD1 for D (5 bases). The CDR3 runs to 14 residues. CDR1 and CDR2 from the germline V gene are SGHAT and FQNNGV. The V end was cut by 3 bases, the J end by 0 bases, with 8 bases between. DNA of the CDR3: TGTGCCAGCAGCTTGTCCAGGGTGAACACTGAAGCTTTCTTT. Translated, it gives CASSLSRVNTEAFF.